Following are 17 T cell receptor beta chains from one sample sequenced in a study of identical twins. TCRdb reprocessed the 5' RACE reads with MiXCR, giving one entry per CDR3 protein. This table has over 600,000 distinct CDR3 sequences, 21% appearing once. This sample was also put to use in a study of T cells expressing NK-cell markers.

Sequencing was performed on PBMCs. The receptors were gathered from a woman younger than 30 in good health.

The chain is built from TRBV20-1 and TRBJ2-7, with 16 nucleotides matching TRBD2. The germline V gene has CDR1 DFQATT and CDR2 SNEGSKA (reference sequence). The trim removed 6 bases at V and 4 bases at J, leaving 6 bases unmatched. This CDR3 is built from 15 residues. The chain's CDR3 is CSAPGLAGGRYEQYF. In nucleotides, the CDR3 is TGCAGTGCCCCGGGACTAGCGGGAGGGAGGTACGAGCAGTACTTC.

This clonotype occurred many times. The CDR3 region is CASSLSWHGGYGYTF. The CDR3 DNA is TGTGCCAGCAGTTTATCATGGCATGGGGGTTATGGCTACACCTTC. J is TRBJ1-2 and V is TRBV27; D possibly corresponds to TRBD1 (5 bases). Germline V gene sequence: CDR1 MNHEY, CDR2 SMNVEV (reference sequence). Trimming removed 0 bases at V and 5 bases at J, with 13 bases between. The CDR3 is 15 residues long.

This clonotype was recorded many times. The CDR3 DNA follows: TGTGCCAGCAGCTGGGCTTCACCTTCCGGGTTGGCTTTCTTT. Its protein product is CASSWASPSGLAFF. V usage is TRBV12-3 or TRBV12-4 and J usage is TRBJ1-1; D uncertain. The V end was cut by 6 bases, the J end by 11 bases, with 22 bases between. The CDR3 runs 14 residues.

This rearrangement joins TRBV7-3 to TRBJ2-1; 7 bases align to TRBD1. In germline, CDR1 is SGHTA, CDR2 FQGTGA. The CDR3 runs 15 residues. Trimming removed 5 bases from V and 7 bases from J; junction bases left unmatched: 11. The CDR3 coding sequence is TGTGCCAGCAGCCCCCAGGGGGTTTGGGGGAATGAGCAGTTCTTC. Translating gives CASSPQGVWGNEQFF.

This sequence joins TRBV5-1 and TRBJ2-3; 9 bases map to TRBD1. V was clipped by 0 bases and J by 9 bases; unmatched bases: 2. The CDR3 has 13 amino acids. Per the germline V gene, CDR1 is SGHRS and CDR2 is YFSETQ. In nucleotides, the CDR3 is TGCGCCAGCAGCTTGGGACAGGGGGGGACGCAGTATTTT. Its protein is CASSLGQGGTQYF.

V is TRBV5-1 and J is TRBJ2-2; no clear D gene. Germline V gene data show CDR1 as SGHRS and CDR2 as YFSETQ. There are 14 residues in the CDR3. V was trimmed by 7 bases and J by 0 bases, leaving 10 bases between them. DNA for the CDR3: TGCGCCAGCCGGGCGAACACGAACACCGGGGAGCTGTTTTTT. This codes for CASRANTNTGELFF.

Here the CDR3 reads CSVGQIHSGANVLTF. The CDR3 region has the DNA TGCAGCGTCGGACAGATACACTCTGGGGCCAACGTCCTGACTTTC. The rearrangement joins TRBV29-1 to TRBJ2-6, with TRBD1 as a possible D gene (6 bases). CDR3 length: 15 amino acids. Germline V gene lookup returns CDR1 SQVTM and CDR2 ANQGSEA. V was trimmed by 6 bases and J by 0 bases, leaving 12 bases between them.

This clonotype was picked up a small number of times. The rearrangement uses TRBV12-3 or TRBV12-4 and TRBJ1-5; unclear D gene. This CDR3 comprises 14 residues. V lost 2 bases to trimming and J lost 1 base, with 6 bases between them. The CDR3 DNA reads TGTGCCAGCAGTTTACGGGCGAGCAATCAGCCCCAGCATTTT. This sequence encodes CASSLRASNQPQHF.

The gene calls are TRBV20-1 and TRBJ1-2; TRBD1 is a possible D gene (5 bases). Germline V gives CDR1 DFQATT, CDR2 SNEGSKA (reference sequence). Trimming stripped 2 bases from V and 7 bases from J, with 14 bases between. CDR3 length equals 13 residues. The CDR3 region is CSARRDGIGGYTF. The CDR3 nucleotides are TGCAGTGCTAGACGGGACGGGATAGGTGGCTACACCTTC.

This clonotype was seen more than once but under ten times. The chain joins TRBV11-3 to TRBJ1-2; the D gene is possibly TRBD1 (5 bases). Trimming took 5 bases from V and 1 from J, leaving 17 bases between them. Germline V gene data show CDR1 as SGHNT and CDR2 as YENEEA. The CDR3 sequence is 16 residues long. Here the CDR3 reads CASSRGRAKINYGYTF. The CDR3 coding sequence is TGTGCCAGCAGCCGGGGACGGGCGAAAATTAACTATGGCTACACCTTC.

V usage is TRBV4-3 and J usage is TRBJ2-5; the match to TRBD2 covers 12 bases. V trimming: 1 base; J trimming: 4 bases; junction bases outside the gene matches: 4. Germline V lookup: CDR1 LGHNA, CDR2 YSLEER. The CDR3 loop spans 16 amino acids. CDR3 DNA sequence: TGCGCCAGCAGCCAAGGACTAGCGGGAGAGCTAGAGACCCAGTACTTC. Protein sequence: CASSQGLAGELETQYF.

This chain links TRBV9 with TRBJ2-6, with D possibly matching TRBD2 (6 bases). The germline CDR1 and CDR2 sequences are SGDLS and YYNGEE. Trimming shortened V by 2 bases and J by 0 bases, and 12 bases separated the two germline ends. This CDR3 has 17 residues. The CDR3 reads CASSVGQDYSGANVLTF. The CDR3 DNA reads TGTGCCAGCAGCGTCGGGCAGGACTACTCTGGGGCCAACGTCCTGACTTTC.

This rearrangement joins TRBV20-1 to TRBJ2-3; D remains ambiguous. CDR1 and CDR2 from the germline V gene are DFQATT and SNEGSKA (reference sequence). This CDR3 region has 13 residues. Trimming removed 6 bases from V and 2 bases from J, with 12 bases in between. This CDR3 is CSACPDSTDTQYF. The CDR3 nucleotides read TGCAGTGCCTGCCCAGACTCCACAGATACGCAGTATTTT.

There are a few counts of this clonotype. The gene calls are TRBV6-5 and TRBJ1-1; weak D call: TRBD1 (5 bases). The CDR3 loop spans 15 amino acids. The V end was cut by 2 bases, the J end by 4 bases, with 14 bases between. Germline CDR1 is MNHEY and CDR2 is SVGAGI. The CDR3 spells CASSYRREGSTEAFF. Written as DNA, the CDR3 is TGTGCCAGCAGTTACCGCAGGGAGGGAAGCACTGAAGCTTTCTTT.

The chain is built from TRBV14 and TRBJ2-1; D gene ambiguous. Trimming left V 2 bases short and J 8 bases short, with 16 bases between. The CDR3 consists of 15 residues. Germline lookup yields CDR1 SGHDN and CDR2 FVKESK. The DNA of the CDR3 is TGTGCCAGCAGCCAATCACAGTTAAGGGTGGATGAGCAGTTCTTC. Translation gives CASSQSQLRVDEQFF.

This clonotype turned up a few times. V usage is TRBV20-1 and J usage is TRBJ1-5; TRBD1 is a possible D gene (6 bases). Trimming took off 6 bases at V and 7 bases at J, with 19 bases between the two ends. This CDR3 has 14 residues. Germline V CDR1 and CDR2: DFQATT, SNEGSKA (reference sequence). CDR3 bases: TGCAGTGCCGGCGGGGACATAACCGACCAGCCCCAGCATTTT. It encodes CSAGGDITDQPQHF.

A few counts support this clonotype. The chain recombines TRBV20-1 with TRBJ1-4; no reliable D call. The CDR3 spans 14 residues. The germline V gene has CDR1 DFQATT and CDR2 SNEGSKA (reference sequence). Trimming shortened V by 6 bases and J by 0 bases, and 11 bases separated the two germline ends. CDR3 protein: CSANGRTTNEKLFF. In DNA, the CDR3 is TGCAGTGCGAATGGGAGAACAACTAATGAAAAACTGTTTTTT.